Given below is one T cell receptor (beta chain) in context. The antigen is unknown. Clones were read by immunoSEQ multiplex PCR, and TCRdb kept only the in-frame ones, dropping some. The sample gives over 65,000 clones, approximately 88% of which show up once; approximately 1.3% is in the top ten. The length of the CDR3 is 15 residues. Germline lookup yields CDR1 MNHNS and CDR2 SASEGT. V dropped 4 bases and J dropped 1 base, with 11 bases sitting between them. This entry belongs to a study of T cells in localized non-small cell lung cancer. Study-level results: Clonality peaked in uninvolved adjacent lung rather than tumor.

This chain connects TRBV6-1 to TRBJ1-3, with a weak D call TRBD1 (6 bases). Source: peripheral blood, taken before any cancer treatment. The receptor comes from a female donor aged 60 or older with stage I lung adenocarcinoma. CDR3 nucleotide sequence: TGTGCCAGCAGTGTTCTCCAGGGGTCTGGAAACACCATATATTTT. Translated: CASSVLQGSGNTIYF.